Following are 28 T cell receptor beta chains from one sample sequenced in a study of tumor and adjacent non-tumor tissue in lung cancer. This sample's RNA came from whole unsorted tissue. The library came from three nested PCR rounds adapted from ARM-PCR protocols. Via MiXCR, TCRdb re-called the multiplex PCR reads, giving one row per CDR3 protein. Among some 84,000 distinct CDR3 sequences, 61% were seen once, and the ten largest hold around 16%. Sequencing was done on a sample of lung tumor tissue. Receptors originate from a man aged 65-85 years with non-small cell lung cancer.

The chain has TRBV6-1 and TRBJ2-1, with D perhaps given as TRBD1 or TRBD2 (5 bases each). V was cut by 6 bases and J by 5 bases, with 20 bases left in between. CDR3 size: 16 residues. CDR1 is MNHNS, CDR2 SASEGT, per germline. As DNA, the CDR3 is TGTGCCAGCAGAGAGGGGCTAGCCACCCATAACAATGAGCAGTTCTTC. Protein product: CASREGLATHNNEQFF.

In nucleotides, the CDR3 is TGCAGTGCTAGAGATCTACCTAGCGGGGGCCTCATCGGCCACGAGCAGTACTTC. Protein: CSARDLPSGGLIGHEQYF. This chain connects TRBV20-1 to TRBJ2-7, with TRBD2 identical over 10 bases. V lost 0 bases, J lost 5 bases, and 16 bases stayed unmatched. This CDR3 region has 18 residues. Germline V gene data show CDR1 as DFQATT and CDR2 as SNEGSKA (reference sequence).

Comment on this clonotype: At one boundary the junction diverges from the germline segment, which might be a read error. The chain links TRBV11-2 to TRBJ2-7; no firm D call. The CDR3 sequence is 13 residues long. Per germline, CDR1 SGHAT and CDR2 FQNNGV. The CDR3, as DNA: TGTGCCAGCAACTTAAATCTAGGGTACGAGCAGTACTTC. Its translation is CASNLNLGYEQYF.

The V gene is TRBV11-1, the J gene TRBJ2-7, with TRBD1 matching 7 bases. The J call may be mistaken, given a closer DNA end match to TRBJ2-1. Looked up from germline, CDR1 is SGHAT and CDR2 is FQDESV (reference sequence). This CDR3 comprises 15 residues. CDR3 loop: CASTFGTASIYEQFF. The CDR3, as DNA: TGTGCCAGCACCTTCGGGACAGCGAGTATCTACGAGCAGTTCTTC.

This clonotype was counted a few times. A junction boundary mismatches the germline segment, possibly from a read error. The chain is built from TRBV6-1 and TRBJ2-1; possibly TRBD2 for D (5 bases). This CDR3 is 12 amino acids long. The V gene's germline CDR1 is MNHNS and CDR2 SASEGT. This CDR3 reads CARSEGWDEQFF. CDR3 DNA sequence: TGTGCCCGCAGTGAGGGATGGGATGAGCAGTTCTTC.

The table lists this clonotype with many counts. This chain links TRBV29-1 with TRBJ1-1, with a possible D match to TRBD1 (6 bases). Germline-derived CDR1 and CDR2 are SQVTM and ANQGSEA. The germline V and J ends were trimmed by 7 bases and 2 bases, with 14 bases remaining between them. This CDR3 is 13 amino acids long. Written as DNA, the CDR3 is TGCAGCGCCCTTACAGGGATCAACACTGAAGCTTTCTTT. Its translation is CSALTGINTEAFF.

This clonotype is deemed medium-sized. The chain joins TRBV12-3 or TRBV12-4 to TRBJ2-2; either TRBD1 or TRBD2 may supply D (6 bases each). Trimming pared 5 bases from V and 5 bases from J, leaving 21 bases between. CDR3 length: 17 amino acids. The CDR3: CASSDHLGGADTGELFF. The CDR3 nucleotides read TGTGCCAGCAGTGACCACCTGGGGGGCGCAGATACCGGGGAGCTGTTTTTT.

This rearrangement joins TRBV4-1 to TRBJ2-2, with TRBD1 matching 8 bases. The V segment lost 3 bases and the J segment 6 bases; nucleotides outside the gene matches: 15. Looked up from germline, CDR1 is MGHRA and CDR2 is YSYEKL. CDR3 length: 18 amino acids. The CDR3 DNA reads as TGCGCCAGCAGCCATCAGGGGGCCAGCGAAGGTTCGCCCGGGGAGCTGTTTTTT. The encoded protein is CASSHQGASEGSPGELFF.

This chain links TRBV29-1 with TRBJ2-3, with D possibly TRBD2 on 6 matching bases. This CDR3 contains 15 residues. Germline CDR1 and CDR2: SQVTM and ANQGSEA. DNA of the CDR3: TGCTGTTTCAAAGCGACCGGGGGATCCACAGATACGCAGTATTTT. This gives the protein CCFKATGGSTDTQYF.

With regard to this clonotype: The junction and the germline gene differ at one end; a read error may be behind it. The chain recombines TRBV11-2 with TRBJ2-7; a weak D match, TRBD1 (5 bases). The CDR3 totals 13 residues. Per the germline V gene, CDR1 is SGHAT and CDR2 is FQNNGV. The DNA of the CDR3 is TGTACCAGCAGCTTAGATCCAGGGTACGAGCAGCACTTT. Its translation: CTSSLDPGYEQHF.

Comments on this clonotype: The junction departs from germline at one end; a sequencing error may be responsible. The rearrangement joins TRBV7-9 to TRBJ1-5, with D maybe TRBD1 (6 bases). The CDR3 extends over 13 amino acids. Germline-derived CDR1 and CDR2 are SEHNR and FQNEAQ (reference sequence). The CDR3 sequence is CASSLGGNQPLHF. The CDR3 nucleotides are TGTGCCAGCAGCCTGGGGGGCAATCAGCCCCTGCATTTT.

About this clonotype itself: At one boundary the junction diverges from the germline segment, which might be a read error. The genes are TRBV6-2 or TRBV6-3 and TRBJ2-3, with TRBD1 as a possible D gene (6 bases). CDR1 is MNHEY and CDR2 is SVGEGT in the germline V gene. The CDR3 runs 16 residues. The CDR3 DNA sequence: TGTGTCAGCAGCTTCAGGACAGACAGCATCACAGATACGCAGTATTTT. The encoded protein is CVSSFRTDSITDTQYF.

For this clonotype: The CDR3 does not end in the conserved phenylalanine or tryptophan, so this is likely a read error. This chain connects TRBV6-1 to TRBJ2-3, with TRBD1 matching over 8 bases. The germline gives CDR1 MNHNS, CDR2 SASEGT. The length of the CDR3 is 15 residues. CDR3 DNA sequence: TGTGACAGCGCCCTTCAGGGGGCGTTCACAGATACGCAGTATTCT. This sequence encodes CDSALQGAFTDTQYS.

This clonotype appeared a single time. In this CDR3 the conserved last residue, phenylalanine or tryptophan, is missing, so a read error is likely. The limits of the CDR3 on the DNA are not certain, so only TCRdb's listed CDR3 is given. The chain has TRBV6-2 or TRBV6-3 and TRBJ2-7; TRBD1, the D gene given by the table, was not confirmed from the DNA. The CDR3 spans 16 amino acids, including both terminal residues. Germline V gives CDR1 MNHEY, CDR2 SVGEGT. Here the CDR3 reads CASSSGGPPQAYEQYL.

The sample holds many counts of this clonotype. V usage is TRBV13 and J usage is TRBJ2-7; D may be TRBD1 or TRBD2 (5 bases each). Germline V gives CDR1 PRHDT, CDR2 FYEKMQ (reference sequence). V lost 5 bases to trimming and J lost 5 bases, with 16 bases between them. The CDR3 is 14 residues long. As DNA, the CDR3 is TGTGCCAGCAGCGCCCGGGACCCCTCAGACGAGCAGTACTTC. Translating gives CASSARDPSDEQYF.

Ten or more counts support this clonotype. The rearrangement uses TRBV29-1 and TRBJ2-1; D may be TRBD1 (5 bases). The CDR3 covers 12 residues. The germline V gene encodes CDR1 SQVTM and CDR2 ANQGSEA. V lost 3 bases to trimming and J lost 11 bases, with 14 bases between them. CDR3 region: CSVETGQGKQFF. The CDR3 region has the DNA TGCAGCGTTGAGACTGGACAAGGAAAGCAGTTCTTC.

This clonotype was seen many times. The CDR3 loop reads CASSQDLEDGGIGNEQFF. The CDR3 nucleotides read TGCGCCAGCAGCCAAGATTTAGAGGACGGGGGAATTGGCAATGAGCAGTTCTTC. The chain links TRBV4-1 to TRBJ2-1; a weak D match, TRBD2 (6 bases). Germline loops: CDR1 MGHRA, CDR2 YSYEKL. V was clipped by 0 bases and J by 6 bases, with 21 bases between them. The CDR3 has 18 amino acids.

Concerning this clonotype itself: A much larger clone differs by one base, so this may be a read error. The chain uses TRBV12-3 or TRBV12-4 and TRBJ2-7; D is perhaps TRBD2 (5 bases). The CDR3 length is 14 residues. This CDR3 is CASGRGSKTYGQYF. Here the CDR3 DNA reads TGTGCCAGCGGGAGAGGTTCCAAGACCTACGGGCAGTACTTC.

With regard to this clonotype: This may be a read error, as it is one base from a much larger clone. DNA of the CDR3: TGTGCCAGCAGTTTCGGTCAGGAGGCGCAAGGCTACACCTTC. Its translation is CASSFGQEAQGYTF. The chain recombines TRBV28 with TRBJ1-2, with D unresolved. The V end lost 3 bases, the J end lost 8 bases, and 16 bases lay between the germline ends. The V gene's germline CDR1 is MDHEN and CDR2 SYDVKM. The CDR3 has 14 residues.

This clonotype showed up many times. The chain employs TRBV4-1 and TRBJ2-1, with 9 nucleotides matching TRBD2. V lost 4 bases, J lost 3 bases, and 4 bases stayed unmatched. The CDR3 totals 15 residues. Germline lookup yields CDR1 MGHRA and CDR2 YSYEKL. CDR3 sequence reads: CASSRAGGDYNEQFF. CDR3 sequence (DNA): TGCGCCAGCAGCCGGGCGGGGGGGGACTACAATGAGCAGTTCTTC.

Comments on this clonotype: Being one base from a much bigger clone, this may be a read error. The gene calls are TRBV6-2 or TRBV6-3 and TRBJ1-2, with a possible D match to TRBD1 (5 bases). The V gene's germline CDR1 is MNHEY and CDR2 SVGEGT. This CDR3 is 14 amino acids long. The CDR3 region is CANSYPGSSYGYTF. As DNA, the CDR3 is TGTGCCAACAGTTACCCAGGGAGTAGCTATGGCTACACCTTC.

With regard to this clonotype: At one boundary the junction diverges from the germline segment, which might be a read error. The CDR3 loop is CPSWVRLGTGGSWEQYF. CDR3 nucleotide sequence: TGTCCCAGCTGGGTTCGACTGGGGACAGGGGGCTCGTGGGAGCAGTACTTC. This sequence joins TRBV28 and TRBJ2-7; 12 bases fit TRBD1. The CDR3 sequence is 17 residues long. Germline CDR1 and CDR2: MDHEN and SYDVKM.

Regarding this clonotype: This may come from a read error, since a much larger clone is one base off. This rearrangement joins TRBV20-1 to TRBJ2-1; the match to TRBD2 covers 10 bases. Trimming at V came to 5 bases and at J to 5 bases, leaving 9 bases not matched to a gene. This CDR3 has 15 amino acids. Germline V gene sequence: CDR1 DFQATT, CDR2 SNEGSKA (reference sequence). In DNA form, the CDR3 reads TGCAGTGCTCCCCAACTAGCGGGGACACACAATGAGCAGTTCTTC. Translated: CSAPQLAGTHNEQFF.

This clonotype was observed at least ten times. The rearrangement joins TRBV30 to TRBJ2-7; 11 bases match TRBD2. The V gene end was trimmed by 3 bases and the J gene end by 4 bases; junction bases not matched to a gene: 8. CDR3 length equals 15 residues. CDR1 and CDR2 from the germline V gene are GTSNPN and SVGIG (reference sequence). CDR3 protein: CAWSLLAGGRYEQYF. The CDR3 DNA follows: TGTGCCTGGAGCCTATTAGCGGGAGGGAGGTACGAGCAGTACTTC.

CDR3: CASCGGLATHNNEQFF. DNA for the CDR3: TGTGCCAGCTGTGGGGGACTAGCCACCCATAACAATGAGCAGTTCTTC. The V gene is TRBV6-1, the J gene TRBJ2-1, with TRBD2 matching 9 bases. V trimming: 8 bases; J trimming: 5 bases; junction bases outside the gene matches: 13. This CDR3 contains 16 residues. From germline, CDR1 is MNHNS and CDR2 SASEGT.

The chain is built from TRBV20-1 and TRBJ1-3; D may be TRBD1 (5 bases). The CDR3 covers 14 residues. Germline loops: CDR1 DFQATT, CDR2 SNEGSKA (reference sequence). Deletions cut 5 bases from V and 4 bases from J, with 15 bases between. The CDR3 coding sequence is TGCAGTGCTCGCTTAAGGGGATCCGGAAACACCATATATTTT. This codes for CSARLRGSGNTIYF.

The chain couples TRBV6-5 to TRBJ2-7; D may correspond to TRBD1 or TRBD2 (5 bases each). V lost 4 bases and J lost 6, with 13 bases in between. The CDR3 contains 13 residues. CDR1 and CDR2 from the germline V gene are MNHEY and SVGAGI. CDR3 nucleotides: TGTGCCAGCAGTTCAAGGGGACGTCGCGAGCAGTACTTC. Its protein is CASSSRGRREQYF.

This clonotype turned up a few times. This chain uses TRBV30 with TRBJ2-3, with 7 bases lining up with TRBD1. The trim removed 7 bases at V and 7 bases at J, leaving 11 bases unmatched. The CDR3 covers 13 residues. Germline V gene sequence: CDR1 GTSNPN, CDR2 SVGIG (reference sequence). CDR3 in amino acids: CASSTGNLNTQYF. As DNA, the CDR3 is TGTGCCTCCTCGACAGGGAACCTTAATACGCAGTATTTT.